A selection of T cell receptor beta chains follows, all from one sample in a study of T cells after yellow fever vaccination. A single record per CDR3 protein comes from TCRdb applying MiXCR to the 5' RACE reads. The data contain about 240,000 distinct CDR3 sequences, about 7% of them singletons. The sample consisted of CD4+ T cells sorted from PBMCs, taken 15 days after the yellow fever booster vaccination. The receptors stem from a man aged 30-40 years who received the YFV17D yellow fever vaccine. Each CDR3 is given with its conserved first and last residue.

j_call v_call cdr3_aa
TRBJ2-1 TRBV20-1 CSARTLAGHNEQFF
TRBJ2-2 TRBV27 CASSDGGNTGELFF
TRBJ2-7 TRBV18 CASSRGQYYEQYF
TRBJ1-6 TRBV7-2 CASSPRTGSWLETPLHF
TRBJ2-7 TRBV3-1 CACTQDSDSAGSYEQYF
TRBJ1-1 TRBV6-1 CASSLNQLEAFF
TRBJ2-7 TRBV6-5 CATRTSGTYEQYF
TRBJ2-7 TRBV4-2 CASSQAGNYEQYF
TRBJ2-7 TRBV20-1 CSARAGGTHPYEQYF
TRBJ2-5 TRBV29-1 CSVEFVTVQDSQYF
TRBJ2-1 TRBV18 CASSPGLAGNYNEQFF
TRBJ2-3 TRBV7-2 CASSTRLAGPFTDTQYF
TRBJ1-1 TRBV7-2 CASSPGQGLMNTEAFF
TRBJ1-4 TRBV18 CASSWDLNEKLFF
TRBJ2-7 TRBV25-1 CASSGLAGDEQYF
TRBJ2-1 TRBV20-1 CCARDVAGGRNEQFF
TRBJ1-2 TRBV5-5 CASRGTGSNYGYTF
TRBJ2-3 TRBV7-2 CASSLAKHMDATEPDTQYF
TRBJ2-7 TRBV7-9 CASSSGPLGYEQYF
TRBJ2-3 TRBV20-1 CAPGLNTDTQYF
TRBJ2-7 TRBV9 CASSVGSLAGDYEQYF
TRBJ2-3 TRBV5-8 CASSLGRGVSTDTQYF